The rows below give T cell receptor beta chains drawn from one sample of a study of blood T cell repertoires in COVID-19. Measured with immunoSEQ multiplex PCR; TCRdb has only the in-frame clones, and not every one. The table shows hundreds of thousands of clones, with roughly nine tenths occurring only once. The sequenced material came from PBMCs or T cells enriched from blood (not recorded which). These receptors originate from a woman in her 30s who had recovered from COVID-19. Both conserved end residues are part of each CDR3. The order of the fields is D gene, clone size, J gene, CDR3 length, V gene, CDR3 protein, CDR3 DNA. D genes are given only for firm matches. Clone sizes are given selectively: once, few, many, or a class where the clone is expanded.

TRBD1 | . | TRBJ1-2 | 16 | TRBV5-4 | CASIDQDRHANYGYTF | TGTGCCAGCATCGACCAGGACAGGCACGCTAACTATGGCTACACCTTC
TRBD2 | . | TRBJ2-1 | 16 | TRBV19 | CASSYLTSGTHNEQFF | TGTGCCAGTAGTTACCTGACTAGCGGGACCCACAATGAGCAGTTCTTC
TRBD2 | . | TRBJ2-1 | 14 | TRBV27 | CASSLLAGGNEQFF | TGTGCCAGCAGTTTGTTAGCGGGAGGTAATGAGCAGTTCTTC
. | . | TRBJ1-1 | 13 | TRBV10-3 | CAALAWGSTEAFF | TGTGCCGCCCTCGCCTGGGGCTCCACTGAAGCTTTCTTT
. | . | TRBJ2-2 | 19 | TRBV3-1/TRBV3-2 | CASSQDILLQVENTGELFF | TGTGCCAGCAGCCAAGATATATTGTTACAGGTGGAGAACACCGGGGAGCTGTTTTTT
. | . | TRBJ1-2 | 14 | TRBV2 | CASSEGHINYGYTF | TGTGCCAGCAGTGAAGGACATATTAACTATGGCTACACCTTC
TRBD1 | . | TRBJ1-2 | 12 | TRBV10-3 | CAISGTGYGYTF | TGTGCCATCAGTGGGACAGGCTATGGCTACACCTTC
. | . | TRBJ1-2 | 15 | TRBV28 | CASSLGGIVSYGYTF | TGTGCCAGCAGTTTGGGGGGTATCGTGAGCTATGGCTACACCTTC
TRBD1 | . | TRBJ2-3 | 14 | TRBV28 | CASRSGTGADTQYF | TGTGCCAGCAGGTCCGGGACAGGGGCAGATACGCAGTATTTT
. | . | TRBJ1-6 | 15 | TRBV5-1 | CASSPYGLKNSPLHF | TGCGCCAGCAGCCCCTACGGTTTGAAGAATTCACCCCTCCACTTT
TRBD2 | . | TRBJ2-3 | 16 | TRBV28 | CASSSPVAGTPDTQYF | TGTGCCAGCAGCTCGCCTGTAGCGGGAACCCCAGATACGCAGTATTTT
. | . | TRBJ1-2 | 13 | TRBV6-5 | CASSHGTNYGYTF | TGTGCCAGCAGCCACGGGACTAACTATGGCTACACCTTC
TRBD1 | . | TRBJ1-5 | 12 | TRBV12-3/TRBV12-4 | CASTTGGQPQHF | TGTGCCAGCACGACAGGGGGGCAGCCCCAGCATTTT
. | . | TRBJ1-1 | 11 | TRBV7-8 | CASSPGPRAFF | TGTGCCAGCAGCCCAGGGCCTCGGGCTTTCTTT
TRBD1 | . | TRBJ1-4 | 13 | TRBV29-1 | CSGTGGSDEKLFF | TGCAGCGGGACAGGGGGGAGTGATGAAAAACTGTTTTTT
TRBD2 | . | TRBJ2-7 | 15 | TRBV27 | CASSWGLADSYEQYF | TGTGCCAGCAGTTGGGGACTAGCGGATTCCTACGAGCAGTACTTC
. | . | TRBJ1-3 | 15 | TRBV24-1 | CATSAGVNSGNTIYF | TGTGCCACCAGTGCAGGCGTTAACTCTGGAAACACCATATATTTT
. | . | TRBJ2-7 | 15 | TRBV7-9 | CASSFSLGGAYEQYF | TGTGCCAGCAGCTTTTCTCTCGGCGGCGCCTACGAGCAGTACTTC
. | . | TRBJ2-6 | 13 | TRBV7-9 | CASSGPGANVLTF | TGTGCCAGCAGCGGCCCTGGGGCCAACGTCCTGACTTTC
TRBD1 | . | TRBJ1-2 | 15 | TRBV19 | CASSIIDRGAAGYTF | TGTGCCAGTAGTATAATAGACAGGGGGGCGGCAGGCTACACCTTC
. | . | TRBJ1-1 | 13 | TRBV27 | CASKTDSNTEAFF | TGTGCCAGCAAAACGGACAGTAACACTGAAGCTTTCTTT
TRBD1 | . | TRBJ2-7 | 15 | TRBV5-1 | CASSFSTGSSYEQYF | TGCGCCAGCAGCTTTTCGACAGGGAGCTCCTACGAGCAGTACTTC
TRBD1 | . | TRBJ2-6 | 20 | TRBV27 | CASRLRLRDRATSGANVLTF | TGTGCCAGCAGATTGCGGTTGCGGGACAGGGCCACCTCTGGGGCCAACGTCCTGACTTTC
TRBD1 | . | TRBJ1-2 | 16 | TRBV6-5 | CASSYSDGRGLYGYTF | TGTGCCAGCAGTTATTCGGACGGGAGGGGGCTCTATGGCTACACCTTC
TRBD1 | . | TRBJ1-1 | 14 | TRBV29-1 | CSVVRGQGDTEAFF | TGCAGCGTTGTGAGGGGACAGGGAGACACTGAAGCTTTCTTT
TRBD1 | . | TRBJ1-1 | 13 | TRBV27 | CASSTQGGTEAFF | TGTGCCAGCAGCACTCAGGGGGGCACTGAAGCTTTCTTT
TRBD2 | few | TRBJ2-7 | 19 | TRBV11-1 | CASSLALGLAGGKTYEQYF | TGTGCCAGCAGCTTAGCGCTGGGACTAGCGGGAGGAAAAACCTACGAGCAGTACTTC
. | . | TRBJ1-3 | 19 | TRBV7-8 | CASSLAALPRGTSGNTIYF | TGTGCCAGCAGCTTAGCGGCTCTACCACGGGGAACCTCTGGAAACACCATATATTTT
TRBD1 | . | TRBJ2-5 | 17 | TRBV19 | CASSITGQGMVQETQYF | TGTGCCAGTAGTATAACCGGACAGGGGATGGTACAAGAGACCCAGTACTTC
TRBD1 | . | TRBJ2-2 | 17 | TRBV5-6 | CASSSQTGQRGTGELFF | TGTGCCAGCAGCTCTCAGACAGGGCAGAGGGGCACCGGGGAGCTGTTTTTT
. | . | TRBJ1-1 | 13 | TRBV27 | CASSLALRDEAFF | TGTGCCAGCAGTTTAGCCCTCCGGGATGAAGCTTTCTTT
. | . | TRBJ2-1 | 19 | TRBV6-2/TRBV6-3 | CASSYMGTGMASGSDEQFF | TGTGCCAGCAGTTACATGGGGACAGGGATGGCTAGCGGGAGTGATGAGCAGTTCTTC
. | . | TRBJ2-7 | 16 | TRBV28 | CASSLPKLLGTIEQYF | TGTGCCAGCAGTTTACCCAAATTACTAGGGACAATCGAGCAGTACTTC
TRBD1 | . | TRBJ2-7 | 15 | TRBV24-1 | CATSATGTGYYEQYF | TGTGCCACCAGTGCCACCGGGACAGGGTATTACGAGCAGTACTTC
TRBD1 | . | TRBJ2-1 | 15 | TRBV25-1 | CASSALDRGHNEQFF | TGTGCCAGCAGTGCCTTGGACAGGGGGCACAATGAGCAGTTCTTC
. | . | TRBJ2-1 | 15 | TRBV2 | CASSLRASLADRAFF | TGTGCCAGCAGTCTCAGGGCTAGCTTAGCGGATCGTGCGTTCTTC
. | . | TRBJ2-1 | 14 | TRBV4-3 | CASKGALGANEQFF | TGCGCCAGCAAAGGAGCGCTTGGGGCCAATGAGCAGTTCTTC
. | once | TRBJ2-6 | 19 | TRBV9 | CASSVTLNREYSGANVLTF | TGTGCCAGCAGCGTCACCCTTAACAGAGAATACTCTGGGGCCAACGTCCTGACTTTC
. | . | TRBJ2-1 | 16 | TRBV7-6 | CASSLTASTRDNEQFF | TGTGCCAGCAGCTTAACCGCCTCGACTAGGGACAATGAGCAGTTCTTC
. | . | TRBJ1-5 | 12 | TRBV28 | CASCVTDQPQHF | TGTGCCAGCTGCGTAACGGATCAGCCCCAGCATTTT
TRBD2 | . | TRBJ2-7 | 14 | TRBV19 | CASSILAGVHEQYF | TGTGCCAGTAGTATACTAGCGGGAGTACACGAGCAGTACTTC
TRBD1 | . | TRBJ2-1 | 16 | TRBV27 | CASSSGQGALYNEQFF | TGTGCCAGCAGTTCGGGACAGGGGGCTCTTTACAATGAGCAGTTCTTC
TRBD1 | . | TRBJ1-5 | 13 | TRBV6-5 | CASTDRGGQPQHF | TGTGCCAGCACCGACAGGGGAGGGCAGCCCCAGCATTTT
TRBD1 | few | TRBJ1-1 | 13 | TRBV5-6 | CASSSGTGAEAFF | TGTGCCAGCAGCTCCGGGACAGGCGCTGAAGCTTTCTTT
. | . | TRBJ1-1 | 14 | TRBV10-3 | CAIRPDRSRTEAFF | TGTGCCATCCGGCCCGACAGGAGTCGCACTGAAGCTTTCTTT
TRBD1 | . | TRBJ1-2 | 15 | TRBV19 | CASSFTGGAGYGYTF | TGTGCCAGTAGTTTCACAGGGGGCGCGGGCTATGGCTACACCTTC
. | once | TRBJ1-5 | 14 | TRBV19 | CASSTRRGNQPQHF | TGTGCCAGTAGTACCCGACGGGGCAATCAGCCCCAGCATTTT
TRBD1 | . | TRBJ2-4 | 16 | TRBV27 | CASSLRDSSAKNIQYF | TGTGCCAGCAGTTTAAGGGACAGTAGTGCCAAAAACATTCAGTACTTC
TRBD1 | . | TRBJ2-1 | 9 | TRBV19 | CASKAGGFF | TGTGCCAGTAAGGCAGGGGGGTTCTTC
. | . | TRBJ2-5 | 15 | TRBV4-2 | CASSQPDRLQETQYF | TGTGCCAGCAGCCAACCCGACAGGCTCCAAGAGACCCAGTACTTC
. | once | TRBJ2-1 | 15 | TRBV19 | CASSITGASYNEQFF | TGTGCCAGTAGTATCACGGGAGCCTCCTACAATGAGCAGTTCTTC
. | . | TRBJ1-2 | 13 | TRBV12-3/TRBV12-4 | CASSLAGADGYTF | TGTGCCAGCAGTTTGGCAGGGGCGGATGGCTACACCTTC
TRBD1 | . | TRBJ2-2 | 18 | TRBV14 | CASSRVDRPPPNTGELFF | TGTGCCAGCAGCCGAGTGGACAGGCCCCCGCCGAACACCGGGGAGCTGTTTTTT
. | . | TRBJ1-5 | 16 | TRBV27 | CASSSTGVRGNQPQHF | TGTGCCAGCAGTTCAACGGGGGTAAGGGGCAATCAGCCCCAGCATTTT
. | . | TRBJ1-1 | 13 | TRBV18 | CASSPDLNTEAFF | TGTGCCAGCTCACCTGACTTAAACACTGAAGCTTTCTTT
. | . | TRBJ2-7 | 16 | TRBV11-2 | CASSWSGRAISYEQYF | TGTGCCAGCAGTTGGAGTGGCAGGGCCATCTCCTACGAGCAGTACTTC